These T cell receptor beta chains were read from a single sample in a study of shared clonotypes between healthy human individuals. Sequenced by immunoSEQ multiplex PCR; TCRdb stores in-frame clones only, minus some. The sample has about 2.2 million clones, 90% to 95% seen once. The sequenced sample consisted of naive CD8+ T cells from PBMCs. Receptors originate from a man aged 18-30 years in good health. Some clones in this sample may be carry-over from other donors' samples. Each CDR3 is given with its conserved first and last residue. The D gene is left open where the match is weak. Clone sizes are given selectively: once, few, many, or a class where the clone is expanded.

clone_size: .
j_call: TRBJ1-3
d_call: .
v_call: TRBV6-1
cdr3_aa: CASRTGQRLGNTIYF
cdr3_nt: TGTGCCAGCAGAACTGGACAGCGGCTCGGAAACACCATATATTTT

clone_size: .
j_call: TRBJ1-5
d_call: .
v_call: TRBV19
cdr3_aa: CASSPGYSNQPQHF
cdr3_nt: TGTGCCAGTAGTCCAGGCTATAGCAATCAGCCCCAGCATTTT

clone_size: .
j_call: TRBJ2-1
d_call: .
v_call: TRBV27
cdr3_aa: CASSLNPGVPYNEQFF
cdr3_nt: TGTGCCAGCAGTCTGAACCCGGGCGTACCTTACAATGAGCAGTTCTTC

clone_size: once
j_call: TRBJ2-7
d_call: .
v_call: TRBV18
cdr3_aa: CASRGGNGNEQYF
cdr3_nt: TGTGCCAGCCGCGGTGGTAATGGGAACGAGCAGTACTTC

clone_size: .
j_call: TRBJ2-7
d_call: .
v_call: TRBV2
cdr3_aa: CASPLGLREGGSYEQYF
cdr3_nt: TGTGCCAGCCCACTGGGCCTAAGGGAAGGGGGCTCCTACGAGCAGTACTTC

clone_size: .
j_call: TRBJ1-6
d_call: .
v_call: TRBV7-8
cdr3_aa: CASSLAGRGLSSPLHF
cdr3_nt: TGTGCCAGCAGCTTAGCCGGGAGGGGGTTGTCTTCACCCCTCCACTTT

clone_size: .
j_call: TRBJ2-5
d_call: .
v_call: TRBV6-1
cdr3_aa: CASSDVRTEETQYF
cdr3_nt: TGTGCCAGCAGTGATGTCCGGACTGAAGAGACCCAGTACTTC

clone_size: once
j_call: TRBJ2-4
d_call: .
v_call: TRBV5-8
cdr3_aa: CASSLVRQTLAKNIQYF
cdr3_nt: TGTGCCAGCAGCTTGGTTCGACAGACCCTAGCCAAAAACATTCAGTACTTC

clone_size: .
j_call: TRBJ2-1
d_call: .
v_call: TRBV27
cdr3_aa: CASRLGRGNEQFF
cdr3_nt: TGTGCCAGCAGACTGGGTCGGGGCAATGAGCAGTTCTTC

clone_size: .
j_call: TRBJ1-1
d_call: .
v_call: TRBV6-1
cdr3_aa: CASSEIIGGQGLPEAFF
cdr3_nt: TGTGCCAGCAGTGAAATAATCGGCGGGCAGGGGCTACCTGAAGCTTTCTTT

clone_size: .
j_call: TRBJ2-6
d_call: .
v_call: TRBV7-9
cdr3_aa: CASSSPEGAGANVLTF
cdr3_nt: TGTGCCAGCAGCTCCCCGGAAGGGGCTGGGGCCAACGTCCTGACTTTC

clone_size: .
j_call: TRBJ2-1
d_call: TRBD2
v_call: TRBV27
cdr3_aa: CASRLMGSGSWNEQFF
cdr3_nt: TGTGCCAGCAGGCTGATGGGTAGCGGGAGTTGGAATGAGCAGTTCTTC

clone_size: .
j_call: TRBJ2-7
d_call: .
v_call: TRBV7-9
cdr3_aa: CASSLVGNYEQYF
cdr3_nt: TGTGCCAGCAGCTTAGTGGGAAACTACGAGCAGTACTTC

clone_size: .
j_call: TRBJ2-3
d_call: .
v_call: TRBV7-9
cdr3_aa: CASSPPGNTLTDTQYF
cdr3_nt: TGTGCCAGCAGCCCCCCGGGGAATACCCTGACAGATACGCAGTATTTT

clone_size: .
j_call: TRBJ2-7
d_call: .
v_call: TRBV6-6
cdr3_aa: CASSYFEGEQYF
cdr3_nt: TGTGCCAGCAGTTACTTCGAAGGGGAGCAGTACTTC

clone_size: .
j_call: TRBJ2-3
d_call: TRBD1
v_call: TRBV4-1
cdr3_aa: CASSQGRQGVYF
cdr3_nt: TGCGCCAGCAGCCAAGGTCGGCAGGGGGTATATTTT

clone_size: .
j_call: TRBJ2-3
d_call: .
v_call: TRBV5-8
cdr3_aa: CASSHEEADTQYF
cdr3_nt: TGTGCCAGCAGCCACGAGGAGGCAGATACGCAGTATTTT

clone_size: .
j_call: TRBJ2-7
d_call: TRBD1
v_call: TRBV27
cdr3_aa: CASSARDRPYEQYF
cdr3_nt: TGTGCCAGCAGTGCCCGGGACAGACCCTACGAGCAGTACTTC

clone_size: few
j_call: TRBJ1-2
d_call: TRBD1
v_call: TRBV2
cdr3_aa: CASSGRGQPLLYGYTF
cdr3_nt: TGTGCCAGCAGTGGTAGGGGACAGCCTCTCCTATATGGCTACACCTTC

clone_size: .
j_call: TRBJ2-3
d_call: TRBD2
v_call: TRBV27
cdr3_aa: CASSWTSGGYTQYF
cdr3_nt: TGTGCCAGCAGTTGGACTAGCGGAGGATATACGCAGTATTTT

clone_size: .
j_call: TRBJ1-1
d_call: .
v_call: TRBV7-3
cdr3_aa: CASSGYMGTEAFF
cdr3_nt: TGTGCCAGCAGCGGCTACATGGGCACTGAAGCTTTCTTT

clone_size: .
j_call: TRBJ2-5
d_call: TRBD2
v_call: TRBV28
cdr3_aa: CASSLLRAGGQETQYF
cdr3_nt: TGTGCCAGCAGTTTATTGAGAGCGGGAGGCCAAGAGACCCAGTACTTC

clone_size: .
j_call: TRBJ2-7
d_call: .
v_call: TRBV4-1
cdr3_aa: CASSQGRGVRQYF
cdr3_nt: TGCGCCAGCAGCCAAGGGAGGGGCGTACGGCAGTACTTC

clone_size: .
j_call: TRBJ2-7
d_call: .
v_call: TRBV15
cdr3_aa: CATSRDWLDRISGEQYF
cdr3_nt: TGTGCCACCAGCAGAGATTGGTTGGACCGGATTAGCGGCGAGCAGTACTTC

clone_size: .
j_call: TRBJ1-4
d_call: .
v_call: TRBV7-9
cdr3_aa: CATNLPQGLFF
cdr3_nt: TGTGCCACCAATCTCCCCCAGGGACTGTTTTTT

clone_size: .
j_call: TRBJ2-3
d_call: TRBD1
v_call: TRBV10-3
cdr3_aa: CAISESTGTGDTDTQYF
cdr3_nt: TGTGCCATCAGTGAGTCGACCGGGACAGGTGACACAGATACGCAGTATTTT

clone_size: .
j_call: TRBJ2-1
d_call: TRBD2
v_call: TRBV9
cdr3_aa: CASSGGLGGYNEQFF
cdr3_nt: TGTGCCAGCAGCGGGGGACTAGGAGGCTACAATGAGCAGTTCTTC

clone_size: .
j_call: TRBJ2-3
d_call: TRBD2
v_call: TRBV25-1
cdr3_aa: CASSEWTSGLTQYF
cdr3_nt: TGTGCCAGCAGTGAGTGGACTAGCGGGCTCACGCAGTATTTT

clone_size: .
j_call: TRBJ2-2
d_call: .
v_call: TRBV30
cdr3_aa: CAAPGPFGRELFF
cdr3_nt: TGTGCCGCCCCGGGGCCATTCGGCAGGGAGCTGTTTTTT

clone_size: .
j_call: TRBJ2-7
d_call: TRBD2
v_call: TRBV5-1
cdr3_aa: CASSLTASGSYEQYF
cdr3_nt: TGCGCCAGCAGCTTGACGGCTAGCGGGAGTTACGAGCAGTACTTC

clone_size: .
j_call: TRBJ2-2
d_call: .
v_call: TRBV29-1
cdr3_aa: CSVYSGNTGELFF
cdr3_nt: TGCAGCGTTTATTCAGGGAACACCGGGGAGCTGTTTTTT

clone_size: .
j_call: TRBJ1-1
d_call: TRBD1
v_call: TRBV27
cdr3_aa: CASSSGTGYWGNTEAFF
cdr3_nt: TGTGCCAGCAGCTCCGGGACAGGCTACTGGGGGAACACTGAAGCTTTCTTT

clone_size: .
j_call: TRBJ1-2
d_call: .
v_call: TRBV7-9
cdr3_aa: CASSSKGSLMDGYTF
cdr3_nt: TGTGCCAGCAGCTCCAAGGGGAGTCTGATGGATGGCTACACCTTC

clone_size: .
j_call: TRBJ2-2
d_call: .
v_call: TRBV15
cdr3_aa: CATSRDRDSNTGELFF
cdr3_nt: TGTGCCACCAGCAGAGATCGGGACTCAAACACCGGGGAGCTGTTTTTT

clone_size: .
j_call: TRBJ1-2
d_call: TRBD1
v_call: TRBV4-1
cdr3_aa: CASSQGDRVPYYGYTF
cdr3_nt: TGCGCCAGCAGCCAAGGGGACAGGGTCCCCTACTATGGCTACACCTTC

clone_size: .
j_call: TRBJ2-5
d_call: .
v_call: TRBV7-9
cdr3_aa: CASSLGTEETQYF
cdr3_nt: TGTGCCAGCAGTCTCGGGACGGAAGAGACCCAGTACTTC

clone_size: .
j_call: TRBJ2-3
d_call: .
v_call: TRBV18
cdr3_aa: CASSPSRDLAYTQYF
cdr3_nt: TGTGCCAGCTCACCTTCACGGGACCTGGCGTATACGCAGTATTTT

clone_size: .
j_call: TRBJ2-2
d_call: TRBD2
v_call: TRBV7-3
cdr3_aa: CASSLSGRTLAGVTGELFF
cdr3_nt: TGTGCCAGCAGCTTATCTGGGCGTACCCTAGCGGGAGTCACCGGGGAGCTGTTTTTT

clone_size: .
j_call: TRBJ2-1
d_call: .
v_call: TRBV5-6
cdr3_aa: CASSVWTGGAHNEQFF
cdr3_nt: TGTGCCAGCAGCGTTTGGACTGGCGGGGCCCACAATGAGCAGTTCTTC

clone_size: .
j_call: TRBJ2-1
d_call: .
v_call: TRBV5-1
cdr3_aa: CASFTRTAYNEQFF
cdr3_nt: TGCGCCAGCTTCACGAGGACTGCATACAATGAGCAGTTCTTC

clone_size: .
j_call: TRBJ2-7
d_call: .
v_call: TRBV7-2
cdr3_aa: CASSLELRGNYEQYF
cdr3_nt: TGTGCCAGCAGCTTAGAGCTACGTGGAAACTACGAGCAGTACTTC

clone_size: .
j_call: TRBJ1-5
d_call: TRBD1
v_call: TRBV11-2
cdr3_aa: CASSWTGGGDQPQHF
cdr3_nt: TGTGCCAGCAGCTGGACAGGGGGGGGAGACCAGCCCCAGCATTTT

clone_size: .
j_call: TRBJ2-7
d_call: .
v_call: TRBV28
cdr3_aa: CASSFSGITYEQYF
cdr3_nt: TGTGCCAGCAGTTTTAGCGGTATTACCTACGAGCAGTACTTC

clone_size: .
j_call: TRBJ2-7
d_call: .
v_call: TRBV6-6
cdr3_aa: CASSYQGYHEQYF
cdr3_nt: TGTGCCAGCAGCTACCAGGGGTACCACGAGCAGTACTTC

clone_size: .
j_call: TRBJ2-1
d_call: TRBD2
v_call: TRBV11-2
cdr3_aa: CASSKGLAGYNEQFF
cdr3_nt: TGTGCCAGCAGCAAAGGACTAGCGGGATACAATGAGCAGTTCTTC

clone_size: .
j_call: TRBJ2-7
d_call: TRBD2
v_call: TRBV6-6
cdr3_aa: CASSYTTGTSGSEQYF
cdr3_nt: TGTGCCAGCAGTTACACAACCGGGACTAGCGGCAGCGAGCAGTACTTC

clone_size: once
j_call: TRBJ1-3
d_call: TRBD1
v_call: TRBV28
cdr3_aa: CASSYLGTAGTGAGNTIYF
cdr3_nt: TGTGCCAGCAGTTACTTGGGGACCGCCGGGACAGGGGCTGGAAACACCATATATTTT

clone_size: .
j_call: TRBJ2-4
d_call: TRBD1
v_call: TRBV9
cdr3_aa: CASSVADRGFSKNIQYF
cdr3_nt: TGTGCCAGCAGCGTCGCCGACAGGGGGTTTTCCAAAAACATTCAGTACTTC

clone_size: .
j_call: TRBJ2-3
d_call: TRBD2
v_call: TRBV7-9
cdr3_aa: CASSPREGGPPSTDTQYF
cdr3_nt: TGTGCCAGCAGCCCCCGGGAGGGGGGGCCCCCGAGCACAGATACGCAGTATTTT

clone_size: .
j_call: TRBJ2-7
d_call: .
v_call: TRBV6-5
cdr3_aa: CASSSKAEGVYEQYF
cdr3_nt: TGTGCCAGCAGTAGCAAGGCGGAGGGCGTCTACGAGCAGTACTTC

clone_size: .
j_call: TRBJ2-1
d_call: .
v_call: TRBV2
cdr3_aa: CASSEVQGYEQFF
cdr3_nt: TGTGCCAGCAGTGAAGTACAGGGCTATGAGCAGTTCTTC